These T cell receptor beta chains were read from a single sample in a study of beta chain features in type 1 diabetes. TCRdb's copy holds only in-frame clones and misses some; the assay was immunoSEQ multiplex PCR. The table lists about 150,000 clones, around an eighth of them singletons. The sequencing sample was made of central memory CD4+ T cells from blood. These receptors came from a man younger than 35 with type 1 diabetes. The CDR3 runs from the conserved cysteine through the conserved F or W. Fields, in order: CDR3 protein, CDR3 DNA, D gene, V gene, J gene, clone size. A D gene is named only where the DNA matches it firmly. Some rows have no size entry. The others give once, few or many, or a class for an expanded clone.

CDR3 protein: CASSLASGDDGYTF
CDR3 DNA: TGTGCCAGCAGCTTAGCTTCAGGGGATGATGGCTACACCTTC
D gene: .
V gene: TRBV7-9
J gene: TRBJ1-2
clone size: .

CDR3 protein: CASSLGTWGYGYTF
CDR3 DNA: TGCGCCAGCAGCTTGGGGACTTGGGGCTATGGCTACACCTTC
D gene: .
V gene: TRBV5-1
J gene: TRBJ1-2
clone size: .

CDR3 protein: CASSRGVGEKLFF
CDR3 DNA: TGTGCCAGCAGTCGGGGGGTCGGGGAAAAACTGTTTTTT
D gene: .
V gene: TRBV6-5
J gene: TRBJ1-4
clone size: .

CDR3 protein: CASSRSPGQTYNEQFF
CDR3 DNA: TGCGCCAGCTCCCGATCTCCGGGACAGACATACAATGAGCAGTTCTTC
D gene: TRBD1
V gene: TRBV5-1
J gene: TRBJ2-1
clone size: few

CDR3 protein: CASSLGQASSPLHF
CDR3 DNA: TGCGCCAGCAGCTTGGGACAGGCTTCTTCACCCCTCCACTTT
D gene: .
V gene: TRBV5-1
J gene: TRBJ1-6
clone size: few

CDR3 protein: CASSYMDGGKSEQYF
CDR3 DNA: TGTGCCAGCAGCTACATGGACGGGGGGAAAAGCGAGCAGTACTTC
D gene: TRBD2
V gene: TRBV6-1
J gene: TRBJ2-7
clone size: .

CDR3 protein: CASSYSTGRAYEQYF
CDR3 DNA: TGTGCCAGCAGTTACTCGACCGGCAGGGCCTACGAGCAGTACTTC
D gene: .
V gene: TRBV6-5
J gene: TRBJ2-7
clone size: few

CDR3 protein: CATVGQGVTGELFF
CDR3 DNA: TGTGCCACCGTGGGACAGGGAGTCACCGGGGAGCTGTTTTTT
D gene: TRBD1
V gene: TRBV28
J gene: TRBJ2-2
clone size: .

CDR3 protein: CASSQDRQGSYNEQFF
CDR3 DNA: TGCGCCAGCAGCCAAGATCGACAGGGCTCCTACAATGAGCAGTTCTTC
D gene: TRBD1
V gene: TRBV4-3
J gene: TRBJ2-1
clone size: .

CDR3 protein: CASTSEREPYEQYF
CDR3 DNA: TGTGCCAGTACCTCCGAAAGGGAACCCTACGAGCAGTACTTC
D gene: .
V gene: TRBV19
J gene: TRBJ2-7
clone size: .

CDR3 protein: CAWTEHLGETQYF
CDR3 DNA: TGTGCCTGGACGGAGCACCTCGGGGAGACCCAGTACTTC
D gene: .
V gene: TRBV30
J gene: TRBJ2-5
clone size: .

CDR3 protein: CASRGVSGKETQYF
CDR3 DNA: TGTGCCAGCAGAGGAGTTAGCGGGAAAGAGACCCAGTACTTC
D gene: TRBD2
V gene: TRBV7-9
J gene: TRBJ2-5
clone size: .

CDR3 protein: CASSRQGAGDYGYTF
CDR3 DNA: TGTGCCAGTAGCCGACAGGGGGCTGGGGACTATGGCTACACCTTC
D gene: TRBD1
V gene: TRBV19
J gene: TRBJ1-2
clone size: .

CDR3 protein: CAWTGGSYNSPLHF
CDR3 DNA: TGTGCCTGGACAGGGGGCTCCTATAATTCACCCCTCCACTTT
D gene: TRBD1
V gene: TRBV30
J gene: TRBJ1-6
clone size: .

CDR3 protein: CAWNLGANTEAFF
CDR3 DNA: TGTGCCTGGAACCTAGGAGCGAACACTGAAGCTTTCTTT
D gene: .
V gene: TRBV30
J gene: TRBJ1-1
clone size: .

CDR3 protein: CASSPYEANTEAFF
CDR3 DNA: TGTGCCAGCAGCCCGTATGAAGCGAACACTGAAGCTTTCTTT
D gene: .
V gene: TRBV9
J gene: TRBJ1-1
clone size: .

CDR3 protein: CASSSMDSYYEQYF
CDR3 DNA: TGTGCCAGCAGCTCCATGGACAGCTACTACGAGCAGTACTTC
D gene: .
V gene: TRBV6-5
J gene: TRBJ2-7
clone size: few

CDR3 protein: CASSSVATQDEQFF
CDR3 DNA: TGCGCCAGCAGCTCGGTGGCTACTCAGGATGAGCAGTTCTTC
D gene: .
V gene: TRBV5-1
J gene: TRBJ2-1
clone size: .

CDR3 protein: CASSRPLYEQYF
CDR3 DNA: TGTGCCAGCAGCCGCCCTCTATACGAGCAGTACTTC
D gene: .
V gene: TRBV6-1
J gene: TRBJ2-7
clone size: .

CDR3 protein: CASSRGLVDEQFF
CDR3 DNA: TGTGCCAGCAGCAGGGGACTAGTCGACGAGCAGTTCTTC
D gene: TRBD2
V gene: TRBV7-9
J gene: TRBJ2-1
clone size: many

CDR3 protein: CASSLAGGRFHEQYF
CDR3 DNA: TGTGCCAGCAGCTTAGCAGGGGGACGATTCCACGAGCAGTACTTC
D gene: .
V gene: TRBV7-2
J gene: TRBJ2-7
clone size: many

CDR3 protein: CSPVLADTDTQYF
CDR3 DNA: TGCAGCCCAGTTCTAGCGGACACAGATACGCAGTATTTT
D gene: TRBD2
V gene: TRBV29-1
J gene: TRBJ2-3
clone size: .

CDR3 protein: CASSLRGQSYNEQFF
CDR3 DNA: TGCGCCAGCAGCTTAAGGGGACAGAGCTACAATGAGCAGTTCTTC
D gene: TRBD1
V gene: TRBV5-1
J gene: TRBJ2-1
clone size: few

CDR3 protein: CASSLQGGNSPLHF
CDR3 DNA: TGTGCCAGCAGCCTACAGGGAGGAAATTCACCCCTCCACTTT
D gene: .
V gene: TRBV14
J gene: TRBJ1-6
clone size: .

CDR3 protein: CSVSKGTGGDGYTF
CDR3 DNA: TGCAGCGTCTCAAAAGGGACAGGGGGTGATGGCTACACCTTC
D gene: TRBD1
V gene: TRBV29-1
J gene: TRBJ1-2
clone size: .

CDR3 protein: CASRLQGVGEKLFF
CDR3 DNA: TGTGCCAGCAGATTACAGGGGGTCGGTGAAAAACTGTTTTTT
D gene: TRBD1
V gene: TRBV27
J gene: TRBJ1-4
clone size: few

CDR3 protein: CRATTGAEAFF
CDR3 DNA: TGCAGAGCCACGACGGGCGCTGAAGCTTTCTTT
D gene: .
V gene: TRBV29-1
J gene: TRBJ1-1
clone size: .